These 2 T cell receptor beta chains share one sample of origin, sequenced in a study of T-cell memory formation after mild COVID-19. Each CDR3 protein is one row after TCRdb ran MiXCR on the 5' RACE reads. This sample has 150,000 to 200,000 distinct CDR3 sequences, with 16% found just once. The sequencing input was PBMCs or a T cell subset sorted from them (not recorded which). These receptors were collected from an adult woman who had mild COVID-19 (a few samples of this study predate the infection). Cell type and time point are not known.

This clonotype was found a few times. V and J are TRBV5-1 and TRBJ2-7; D is uncertain. CDR1 and CDR2 (germline): SGHRS, YFSETQ. This CDR3 is 15 amino acids long. Between the trimmed V and J ends, which lost 5 bases and 3 bases, there was a span of 18 bases. CDR3 sequence (DNA): TGCGCCAGCAGTCAGCCCTCCGCGGTAATCTACGAGCAGTACTTC. Protein product: CASSQPSAVIYEQYF. Full variable domain (outside the CDR3, taken from reference TRBV5-1 and TRBJ2-7): KAGVTQTPRYLIKTRGQQVTLSCSPISGHRSVSWYQQTPGQGLQFLFEYFSETQRNKGNFPGRFSGRQFSNSRSEMNVSTLELGDSALYLCASSQPSAVIYEQYFGPGTRLTVT.

This clonotype was counted between two and nine times. The rearrangement uses TRBV24-1 and TRBJ1-1, with 7 bases lining up with TRBD1. This CDR3 is 16 amino acids long. Germline CDR1 is KGHDR and CDR2 is SFDVKD. With 3 bases clipped from V and 7 bases from J, the junction kept 13 bases outside the gene matches. CDR3 sequence: CATSDSQGVQPREAFF. In DNA, the CDR3 is TGTGCCACCAGTGATAGTCAGGGGGTTCAACCCCGTGAAGCTTTCTTT.